This T cell receptor (beta chain) was retrieved from a study of kidney transplant recipient with SARS-CoV-2 infection. V shed 3 bases and J shed 1 base, with 3 bases lying between them. Germline-derived CDR1 and CDR2 are SGHTA and FQGNSA. CDR3 length: 12 residues. As concerns this clonotype: A far larger clone is off by one base, so a read error is likely.

TCRdb fed the reads into MiXCR, producing one record per CDR3 protein. Among roughly 230,000 distinct CDR3 sequences, roughly 26% were seen once, and the ten largest hold roughly 7%. The sample consisted of a blood sample, taken at baseline and around day 110 from a kidney transplant recipient. The receptor's source is a male patient aged 30 to 40 who had COVID-19 and was a kidney transplant recipient. A subset of T cells may come from the graft donor. The gene calls are TRBV7-2 and TRBJ1-1; no firm D call. This CDR3 reads CTSSFGNTEAFF. The CDR3 region has the DNA TGTACCAGCAGCTTTGGGAACACTGAAGCTTTCTTT.